One sample yielded the 30 T cell receptor beta chains listed below, sequenced in a study of cytomegalovirus exposure and HLA in healthy donors (dated by TCRdb to about 2017). The receptor library was made with the immunoSEQ multiplex PCR assay. A mixture of 60 forward primers for TCR Vbeta segments and 13 reverse primers for TCR Jbeta segments was used in the multiplex PCR. TCRdb took over this immuneACCESS table, retaining in-frame rearrangements with V and J assigned. Such tables are incomplete; in checked studies, under half of the missing clones stem from an unresolved V gene, and the remainder is unexplained. The table for this sample lists about 91,000 clones; 86% of them were counted only once. Of the sample, 9.2% is held by the ten largest clones. The sequencing input was PBMCs. All receptors come from a man aged 30-40 years in good health and CMV-seropositive.

The chain combines TRBV6-5 with TRBJ1-1, with TRBD1 matching 8 bases. Looked up from germline, CDR1 is MNHEY and CDR2 is SVGAGI. Germline trimming cut 7 bases from V and 4 bases from J; bases unmatched to any gene: 8. This CDR3 is 14 amino acids long. This CDR3 is CASTPTGVSTEAFF. Written as DNA, the CDR3 is TGTGCCAGCACCCCGACAGGGGTGAGCACTGAAGCTTTCTTT.

The chain recombines TRBV30 with TRBJ2-7; 7 nucleotides align to TRBD1. J was trimmed by 6 bases and V by 3 bases; bases with no gene match: 8. Germline loops: CDR1 GTSNPN, CDR2 SVGIG (reference sequence). The CDR3 is made up of 13 amino acids. The CDR3 here is CAWRPDRVSEQYF. In DNA form, the CDR3 reads TGTGCCTGGAGGCCCGACAGGGTCAGCGAGCAGTACTTC. Based on the CDR3 plus reference TRBV30 and TRBJ2-7, the full variable domain is SQTIHQWPATLVQPVGSPLSLECTVEGTSNPNLYWYRQAAGRGLQLLFYSVGIGQISSEVPQNLSASRPQDRQFILSSKKLLLSDSGFYLCAWRPDRVSEQYFGPGTRLTVT.

The rearrangement uses TRBV5-8 and TRBJ2-2; 10 nucleotides agree with TRBD2. V shed 7 bases and J 5 bases; nucleotides not matched to a gene: 5. The CDR3 covers 14 residues. Germline V gene lookup returns CDR1 SGHTS and CDR2 YDEGEE. CDR3 DNA sequence: TGTGCCAGCCGGCCGGGACTAGCGACCGGGGAGCTGTTTTTT. As protein: CASRPGLATGELFF.

The V call is TRBV4-1, the J call TRBJ2-7, with TRBD2 identical over 10 bases. CDR1 is MGHRA and CDR2 is YSYEKL in the germline V gene. The CDR3 covers 18 residues. V lost 1 base to trimming and J lost 3 bases; unmatched junction nucleotides: 12. In DNA form, the CDR3 reads TGCGCCAGCAGCCAAGGACCCCTAGCGGGAGTAGGTGTCTACGAGCAGTACTTC. Its protein product is CASSQGPLAGVGVYEQYF.

This clone was detected only a few times. The CDR3 DNA is TGTGCCAGCAGCTCTCCTGCCGGGGAGCTGTTTTTT. Its translation is CASSSPAGELFF. The rearrangement uses TRBV7-2 and TRBJ2-2; no firm D call. Germline V gene data show CDR1 as SGHTA and CDR2 as FQGNSA. Trimming took 4 bases from V and 6 from J, leaving 6 bases between them. The CDR3 length is 12 residues. Full variable domain (remainder filled in from reference TRBV7-2 and TRBJ2-2): GAGVSQSPSNKVTEKGKDVELRCDPISGHTALYWYRQSLGQGLEFLIYFQGNSAPDKSGLPSDRFSAERTGGSVSTLTIQRTQQEDSAVYLCASSSPAGELFFGEGSRLTVL.

The chain employs TRBV9 and TRBJ2-6; 7 bases align to TRBD1. CDR3 length: 15 amino acids. With V trimmed by 3 bases and J by 2 bases, 2 bases remained unmatched. Germline values: CDR1 SGDLS, CDR2 YYNGEE. The CDR3: CASSATGTGANVLTF. CDR3 sequence (DNA): TGTGCCAGCAGCGCGACAGGGACTGGGGCCAACGTCCTGACTTTC.

In this sample, this clone turned up a few times. The chain links TRBV5-1 to TRBJ2-1, with D possibly matching TRBD2 (6 bases). Germline values: CDR1 SGHRS, CDR2 YFSETQ. The CDR3 contains 16 residues. Deletions cut 0 bases from V and 7 bases from J, with 17 bases between. DNA of the CDR3: TGCGCCAGCAGCTTGGCCTCGGCCGGGAGTATTAATGAGCAGTTCTTC. It specifies CASSLASAGSINEQFF.

This clone is a singleton in its sample. This chain connects TRBV4-2 to TRBJ2-1, with 8 positions matching TRBD1. Germline CDR1 is LGHNA and CDR2 is YNFKEQ. The J segment lost 4 bases and the V segment lost 1 base, leaving 3 bases of the junction unmatched. There are 15 residues in the CDR3. The CDR3 loop reads CASSQGTGSYNEQFF. The CDR3 bases are TGTGCCAGCAGCCAAGGGACAGGGAGTTACAATGAGCAGTTCTTC.

V is TRBV5-6 and J is TRBJ1-1; D perhaps matches TRBD1 (5 bases). This CDR3 contains 16 residues. CDR1 SGHDT and CDR2 YYEEEE come from the germline V gene. V was cut by 0 bases and J by 3 bases, with 15 bases left in between. CDR3: CASSLVGGTADTEAFF. CDR3 nucleotide sequence: TGTGCCAGCAGCTTGGTTGGGGGGACGGCTGACACTGAAGCTTTCTTT.

V gene TRBV5-1 combines with J gene TRBJ2-7; D might be TRBD1 (5 bases). The germline CDR1 and CDR2 sequences are SGHRS and YFSETQ. The CDR3 has 14 residues. Trimming took 0 bases from V and 0 from J, leaving 7 bases between them. CDR3: CASSLGGPSYEQYF. CDR3 DNA sequence: TGCGCCAGCAGCTTGGGGGGCCCCTCCTACGAGCAGTACTTC.

V gene TRBV7-9 combines with J gene TRBJ2-3, with D possibly matching TRBD1 (6 bases). The germline V and J ends were trimmed by 5 bases and 0 bases, with 15 bases remaining between them. CDR3 length equals 16 residues. The germline V gene has CDR1 SEHNR and CDR2 FQNEAQ (reference sequence). The CDR3 loop reads CASSPRQVPSTDTQYF. DNA of the CDR3: TGTGCCAGCAGCCCCCGACAGGTCCCCAGCACAGATACGCAGTATTTT.

The chain couples TRBV30 to TRBJ2-5; no firm D call. Germline CDR1 is GTSNPN and CDR2 is SVGIG (reference sequence). The germline V and J ends were trimmed by 6 bases and 1 base, with 12 bases remaining between them. There are 13 residues in the CDR3. CDR3 in DNA: TGTGCCTGCGAGGCGCAGCTCCAAGAGACCCAGTACTTC. Its protein product is CACEAQLQETQYF.

The rearrangement joins TRBV6-1 to TRBJ2-2, with a weak D call TRBD2 (5 bases). The germline V gene encodes CDR1 MNHNS and CDR2 SASEGT. The V gene lost 6 bases and the J gene lost 4 bases, with 15 bases spanning the gap. This CDR3 comprises 15 residues. CDR3 in amino acids: CASRRGSLATGELFF. In nucleotides, the CDR3 is TGTGCCAGCAGACGCGGGTCTCTGGCCACCGGGGAGCTGTTTTTT.

The rearrangement joins TRBV28 to TRBJ2-5; 9 nucleotides align to TRBD1. V trimming: 5 bases; J trimming: 4 bases; junction bases outside the gene matches: 5. The CDR3 is 14 amino acids. CDR1 and CDR2 from the germline V gene are MDHEN and SYDVKM. The DNA for the CDR3 is TGTGCCAGCAGTAGTACAGGGGGCGGAGAGACCCAGTACTTC. As protein: CASSSTGGGETQYF.

The V and J genes are TRBV5-1 and TRBJ2-1; 8 bases are shared with TRBD2. The junction had 11 bases not matched to a gene; V was cut back by 4 bases and J by 8 bases. Germline V gene data show CDR1 as SGHRS and CDR2 as YFSETQ. The CDR3 is 15 residues long. This CDR3 is CASSPTSGGQDEQFF. The DNA for the CDR3 is TGCGCCAGCAGCCCCACGAGCGGGGGTCAAGATGAGCAGTTCTTC. Based on the CDR3 plus reference TRBV5-1 and TRBJ2-1, the full variable domain is KAGVTQTPRYLIKTRGQQVTLSCSPISGHRSVSWYQQTPGQGLQFLFEYFSETQRNKGNFPGRFSGRQFSNSRSEMNVSTLELGDSALYLCASSPTSGGQDEQFFGPGTRLTVL.

This rearrangement joins TRBV7-9 to TRBJ2-2; 8 bases agree with TRBD1. J gave up 6 bases and V 4 bases, and 4 bases lay outside the gene matches. CDR1 and CDR2 from the germline V gene are SEHNR and FQNEAQ (reference sequence). The CDR3 length is 14 residues. This CDR3 is CASSSRQGSGELFF. The CDR3 region has the DNA TGTGCCAGCAGCTCGAGACAGGGGTCCGGGGAGCTGTTTTTT. Variable domain in full (rest from reference TRBV7-9 and TRBJ2-2): DTGVSQNPRHKITKRGQNVTFRCDPISEHNRLYWYRQTLGQGPEFLTYFQNEAQLEKSRLLSDRFSAERPKGSFSTLEIQRTEQGDSAMYLCASSSRQGSGELFFGEGSRLTVL.

CDR3 bases: TGTGCCAGCAGCCCACTGGCGGGAGGGGGGAACAATGAGCAGTTCTTC. Amino acid sequence: CASSPLAGGGNNEQFF. This chain links TRBV7-2 with TRBJ2-1; 9 bases agree with TRBD2. Germline V lookup: CDR1 SGHTA, CDR2 FQGNSA. The trim removed 5 bases at V and 5 bases at J, leaving 10 bases unmatched. The CDR3 contains 16 residues.

V gene TRBV5-1 combines with J gene TRBJ1-5, with TRBD1 matching 7 bases. The CDR3 loop spans 15 amino acids. The V gene end was trimmed by 0 bases and the J gene end by 3 bases; junction bases not matched to a gene: 3. Germline assignment: CDR1 SGHRS and CDR2 YFSETQ. CDR3 in DNA: TGCGCCAGCAGCTTGGGGGACAGAGACAATCAGCCCCAGCATTTT. Its translation: CASSLGDRDNQPQHF.

The chain recombines TRBV5-1 with TRBJ2-7; 11 bases are a match to TRBD2. J gave up 3 bases and V 0 bases, and 8 bases lay outside the gene matches. The CDR3 spans 17 residues. From germline, CDR1 is SGHRS and CDR2 YFSETQ. The CDR3 region is CASSLEGSSGRNYEQYF. The CDR3 coding sequence is TGCGCCAGCAGCTTGGAGGGCTCTAGCGGGAGGAACTACGAGCAGTACTTC.

This clone has just one count. The DNA of the CDR3 is TGTGCCAGCAGCCAAACGACAGGGTATGGCTACACCTTC. The encoded protein is CASSQTTGYGYTF. V and J are TRBV16 and TRBJ1-2; 7 nucleotides line up with TRBD1. The CDR3 loop spans 13 amino acids. J lost 5 bases, V lost 2 bases, and 2 bases had no gene match. The germline gives CDR1 KGHSY, CDR2 FQNENV.

In DNA form, the CDR3 reads TGCAGCGTTATACTAGCGGGAGGGCCGGTGGATACGCAGTATTTT. Translation: CSVILAGGPVDTQYF. The chain recombines TRBV29-1 with TRBJ2-3, with 13 bases identical to TRBD2. CDR3 length: 15 residues. V was pared by 5 bases and J by 6 bases, with 8 bases of the junction left unmatched. The V gene's germline CDR1 is SQVTM and CDR2 ANQGSEA.

The genes are TRBV7-2 and TRBJ2-7; a possible D gene is TRBD1 (5 bases). The V and J ends lost 0 bases and 0 bases respectively, with 6 bases between them. The germline CDR1 and CDR2 sequences are SGHTA and FQGNSA. There are 14 residues in the CDR3. CDR3 in DNA: TGTGCCAGCAGCTTAGCGACAGCCTCCTACGAGCAGTACTTC. Translating gives CASSLATASYEQYF.

As for this clone: At one of its ends the junction is not consistent with the germline gene, which may arise from a read error. The genes are TRBV7-7 and TRBJ2-2; D is possibly TRBD1 (6 bases). The germline CDR1 and CDR2 sequences are SSHAT and FNYEAQ (reference sequence). The CDR3 sequence is 14 residues long. The CDR3 reads CASSLGQYTGELFF. CDR3 in DNA: TGTGCTAGCAGCTTAGGACAGTACACCGGGGAGCTGTTTTTT.

This clone was recorded a few times. The rearrangement uses TRBV19 and TRBJ2-5; TRBD2 matches at 10 bases. The J call may be in error: the DNA end matches TRBJ2-7 better. CDR3 length equals 16 residues. Per germline, CDR1 LNHDA and CDR2 SQIVND (reference sequence). The CDR3 nucleotides read TGTGCCAGTAGTCGCACCGGGACTAGCGTCTCCTACGAGCAGTACTTC. Its translation: CASSRTGTSVSYEQYF.

CDR3 in DNA: TGTGCCAGCAGTTTTGGCGTGGCACAGGGCCAAGAGACCCAGTACTTC. As protein: CASSFGVAQGQETQYF. This chain links TRBV28 with TRBJ2-5; the D gene is possibly TRBD1 (6 bases). Trimming removed 3 bases at V and 1 base at J, with 15 bases between. The CDR3 length is 16 residues. The germline V gene has CDR1 MDHEN and CDR2 SYDVKM. Using reference TRBV28 and TRBJ2-5 for the parts outside the CDR3, the full variable domain is DVKVTQSSRYLVKRTGEKVFLECVQDMDHENMFWYRQDPGLGLRLIYFSYDVKMKEKGDIPEGYSVSREKKERFSLILESASTNQTSMYLCASSFGVAQGQETQYFGPGTRLLVL.

The chain recombines TRBV5-4 with TRBJ1-1, with D hard to call. The CDR3 extends over 16 amino acids. The ends were cut back, 3 bases at V and 3 bases at J, with 18 bases in the middle. Germline CDR1 reads SGHNT; CDR2 reads YYREEE (reference sequence). The CDR3: CASSSGRELGDTEAFF. The CDR3 coding sequence is TGTGCCAGCAGCTCCGGGCGTGAGCTCGGGGACACTGAAGCTTTCTTT.

The chain links TRBV7-3 to TRBJ2-1; 13 bases agree with TRBD2. This CDR3 has 16 amino acids. Germline loops: CDR1 SGHTA, CDR2 FQGTGA. After removal of 5 bases from V and 9 bases from J, the junction contained 10 bases not matched to a gene. CDR3 sequence: CASSPQLAGGPLEQFF. CDR3 DNA sequence: TGTGCCAGCAGCCCCCAACTAGCGGGAGGGCCGCTTGAGCAGTTCTTC. The variable domain in full, with the rest retrieved from reference TRBV7-3 and TRBJ2-1, is GAGVSQTPSNKVTEKGKYVELRCDPISGHTALYWYRQSLGQGPEFLIYFQGTGAADDSGLPNDRFFAVRPEGSVSTLKIQRTERGDSAVYLCASSPQLAGGPLEQFFGPGTRLTVL.

V and J are TRBV5-4 and TRBJ2-3; the match to TRBD2 covers 8 bases. The V segment lost 5 bases and the J segment 4 bases; nucleotides outside the gene matches: 15. The CDR3 has 17 residues. Germline V gene sequence: CDR1 SGHNT, CDR2 YYREEE (reference sequence). The DNA of the CDR3 is TGTGCCAGCAGATTTAATCCGGGACTAGGGAACTCAGATACGCAGTATTTT. Its protein product is CASRFNPGLGNSDTQYF.

This clone was counted a single time. J is TRBJ1-5 and V is TRBV7-8; the D gene is possibly TRBD1 (5 bases). Germline CDR1 is SGHVS and CDR2 is FQNEAQ. The V end was cut by 2 bases, the J end by 2 bases, with 13 bases between. The CDR3 spans 16 residues. CDR3 region: CASSLSRGPRNQPQHF. CDR3 bases: TGTGCCAGCAGCTTATCGCGGGGACCCCGCAATCAGCCCCAGCATTTT.

J is TRBJ2-3 and V is TRBV5-1, with D possibly being TRBD1 (5 bases). CDR1 and CDR2 from the germline V gene are SGHRS and YFSETQ. This CDR3 comprises 15 residues. Trimming took off 0 bases at V and 4 bases at J, with 12 bases between the two ends. The CDR3 DNA reads TGCGCCAGCAGCTTGGAACAGGCAGTTTCAGATACGCAGTATTTT. Translation gives CASSLEQAVSDTQYF.